This T cell receptor (beta chain) derives from a study of T-cell memory formation after mild COVID-19. Study observations and caveats: Mainly in CM and EM were contracting CD4+ clones; CD8+ were in EMRA.

This clonotype was counted between two and nine times. The antigen remains unidentified. TCRdb re-analysed the 5' RACE reads in MiXCR, keeping a single row per CDR3 protein. This table has roughly 450,000 distinct CDR3 sequences, 15% to 20% appearing once. The sequencing sample was made of PBMCs or a T cell subset sorted from them (not recorded which). The TCR was taken from an adult woman who had mild COVID-19 (a few samples of this study predate the infection). Cell type and time point are not known.

The CDR3 DNA follows: TGTGCCAGCAGTCCCGGGACTAGCGGGAGAGCGGAGACCCAGTACTTC. Translating it yields CASSPGTSGRAETQYF. The chain uses TRBV12-3 or TRBV12-4 and TRBJ2-5, with 14 bases matching TRBD2. Trimming took 5 bases from V and 5 from J; bases not matched to a gene: 7. CDR3 length: 16 amino acids.